One and the same sample provided the 13 T cell receptor beta chains below, sequenced in a study of T cells after yellow fever vaccination. TCRdb reprocessed the 5' RACE reads with MiXCR, giving one entry per CDR3 protein. This sample yields 150,000 to 200,000 distinct CDR3 sequences, of which roughly a tenth are seen a single time; about a third belongs to the top ten. This sample comprised CD8+ T cells sorted from PBMCs, obtained 45 days after the yellow fever booster vaccination. These TCRs come from a man aged 18-30 years who received the YFV17D yellow fever vaccine.

This clonotype was picked up a small number of times. The chain employs TRBV7-2 and TRBJ1-2; tentative D call: TRBD1 (5 bases). CDR3 length: 12 residues. Trimming shortened V by 10 bases and J by 5 bases, and 14 bases separated the two germline ends. The germline CDR1 and CDR2 sequences are SGHTA and FQGNSA. This CDR3 is CATRVRVYGYTF. The DNA for the CDR3 is TGTGCCACCAGGGTCCGGGTGTATGGCTACACCTTC.

At least ten counts were recorded for this clonotype. The chain recombines TRBV6-2 or TRBV6-3 with TRBJ2-2; unclear D gene. This CDR3 is built from 12 residues. CDR1 MNHEY and CDR2 SVGEGT come from the germline V gene. V was cut by 3 bases and J by 3 bases, with 2 bases left in between. The CDR3 spells CASSYDTGELFF. DNA for the CDR3: TGTGCCAGCAGTTATGACACCGGGGAGCTGTTTTTT.

This clonotype was seen only a few times. V gene TRBV6-2 or TRBV6-3 combines with J gene TRBJ2-6; the D gene is possibly TRBD1 (6 bases). Germline V CDR1 and CDR2: MNHEY, SVGEGT. V was trimmed by 6 bases and J by 0 bases, leaving 9 bases between them. The length of the CDR3 is 15 residues. Here the CDR3 DNA reads TGTGCCAGCAGATTACAGGGCTCTGGGGCCAACGTCCTGACTTTC. Its protein product is CASRLQGSGANVLTF.

This clonotype has just a few counts. This chain joins TRBV4-2 and TRBJ2-7, with unresolved D. Germline V gene lookup returns CDR1 LGHNA and CDR2 YNFKEQ. CDR3 length: 14 residues. Trimming removed 0 bases from V and 10 bases from J, with 16 bases in between. CDR3 in amino acids: CASSQELGTHSQYF. For the CDR3, the DNA is TGTGCCAGCAGCCAAGAATTGGGCACACACAGTCAGTACTTC.

This clonotype showed up just a few times. The V call is TRBV5-6, the J call TRBJ2-2; the match to TRBD1 covers 9 bases. This CDR3 is built from 17 residues. Trimming took 0 bases from V and 4 from J; bases not matched to a gene: 7. Germline loops: CDR1 SGHDT, CDR2 YYEEEE. The CDR3 reads CASSLAGTGGITGELFF. The CDR3 coding sequence is TGTGCCAGCAGCTTGGCCGGCACAGGGGGCATCACCGGGGAGCTGTTTTTT.

The rearrangement joins TRBV5-1 to TRBJ2-7; 9 positions match TRBD1. The CDR3 runs to 14 residues. Trimming took 1 base from V and 2 from J; bases not matched to a gene: 1. From germline, CDR1 is SGHRS and CDR2 YFSETQ. The CDR3 DNA reads TGCGCCAGCAGCTTGAGGACAGGGGCCTACGAGCAGTACTTC. Its translation: CASSLRTGAYEQYF. The whole variable domain, filled in from reference TRBV5-1 and TRBJ2-7, reads KAGVTQTPRYLIKTRGQQVTLSCSPISGHRSVSWYQQTPGQGLQFLFEYFSETQRNKGNFPGRFSGRQFSNSRSEMNVSTLELGDSALYLCASSLRTGAYEQYFGPGTRLTVT.

This clonotype was seen only a few times. The chain combines TRBV4-3 with TRBJ1-1; D is unresolved. Trimming left V 0 bases short and J 1 base short, with 9 bases between. The CDR3 sequence is 15 residues long. In germline, CDR1 is LGHNA, CDR2 YSLEER. The CDR3 bases are TGCGCCAGCAGCCAAGATACGGCAGGGAACACTGAAGCTTTCTTT. Translated: CASSQDTAGNTEAFF.

The J gene is TRBJ1-2, the V gene TRBV4-1; D might be TRBD1 (5 bases). V was trimmed by 5 bases and J by 8 bases, leaving 18 bases between them. The CDR3 is made up of 14 amino acids. Germline assignment: CDR1 MGHRA and CDR2 YSYEKL. CDR3 sequence: CASSTHWGGKGYTF. In nucleotides, the CDR3 is TGCGCCAGCAGCACACATTGGGGGGGGAAGGGCTACACCTTC.

This clonotype was recorded many times. The V gene is TRBV5-1, the J gene TRBJ2-3, with 8 bases matching TRBD2. Germline V gene sequence: CDR1 SGHRS, CDR2 YFSETQ. CDR3 length: 14 amino acids. The trim removed 0 bases at V and 5 bases at J, leaving 2 bases unmatched. CDR3 in amino acids: CASSLGTSLDTQYF. In nucleotides, the CDR3 is TGCGCCAGCAGCTTGGGGACTAGCCTAGATACGCAGTATTTT.

This chain uses TRBV29-1 with TRBJ1-1; 7 positions agree with TRBD1. The germline V gene encodes CDR1 SQVTM and CDR2 ANQGSEA. V shed 7 bases, J shed 4 bases, and the junction held 6 bases outside the gene matches. The CDR3 has 12 amino acids. The DNA for the CDR3 is TGCAGCGCTCACAGGGGTCCCACTGAAGCTTTCTTT. It is translated as CSAHRGPTEAFF.

The chain employs TRBV27 and TRBJ1-1; 7 bases align to TRBD1. CDR1 is MNHEY, CDR2 SMNVEV, per germline (reference sequence). This CDR3 region has 15 residues. V lost 0 bases to trimming and J lost 6 bases; unmatched junction nucleotides: 7. The CDR3 DNA sequence: TGTGCCAGCAGTTTATCGGTACAGGGGTTCCCTGAAGCTTTCTTT. Amino acid sequence: CASSLSVQGFPEAFF.

By frequency in the sample, this clonotype is medium-sized (0.01 to 0.1%). The rearrangement joins TRBV6-4 to TRBJ2-2; D not resolved. The CDR3 totals 13 residues. Per germline, CDR1 MRHNA and CDR2 SNTAGT. The germline V and J ends were trimmed by 3 bases and 0 bases, with 2 bases remaining between them. Here the CDR3 reads CASSEANTGELFF. DNA for the CDR3: TGTGCCAGCAGTGAGGCGAACACCGGGGAGCTGTTTTTT.

The rearrangement uses TRBV27 and TRBJ2-2, with 11 bases lining up with TRBD2. V lost 6 bases, J lost 1 base, and 7 bases stayed unmatched. This CDR3 is 17 amino acids long. Germline V gene sequence: CDR1 MNHEY, CDR2 SMNVEV (reference sequence). CDR3 sequence (DNA): TGTGCCAGCAGCCCAGCCGGGACTAGCGGGAACACCGGGGAGCTGTTTTTT. Its protein is CASSPAGTSGNTGELFF.